Presented here are 17 T cell receptor beta chains from one specimen sequenced in a study of blood T cells in healthy people across ages. A sample-barcoded 5' primer and a J-beta primer mix were used in a second PCR of roughly 7 to 11 cycles. From the 5' RACE reads, TCRdb called clonotypes with MiXCR, one entry per CDR3 protein. The table shows about 730,000 distinct CDR3 sequences, with 40% to 45% occurring only once. Sequencing was performed on blood. The origin of the receptors is a woman in her sixties or seventies in good health.

The chain joins TRBV2 to TRBJ2-1; 11 nucleotides agree with TRBD2. CDR3 length equals 16 residues. V dropped 4 bases and J dropped 4; count of bases not matched to a gene: 6. Per germline, CDR1 SNHLY and CDR2 FYNNEI. CDR3 DNA: TGTGCCAGCAGTGGACTAGCGGGGCAGGGTTACAATGAGCAGTTCTTC. It translates to CASSGLAGQGYNEQFF.

This clonotype has ten or more counts. J is TRBJ2-3 and V is TRBV20-1; 12 nucleotides line up with TRBD2. Germline trimming cut 3 bases from V and 4 bases from J; bases unmatched to any gene: 5. CDR1 DFQATT and CDR2 SNEGSKA come from the germline V gene (reference sequence). The CDR3 runs to 15 residues. The CDR3 sequence: CSASTSGRSSDTQYF. The CDR3 nucleotides read TGCAGTGCTAGCACTAGCGGGAGGAGTTCAGATACGCAGTATTTT.

V usage is TRBV4-1 and J usage is TRBJ1-2; perhaps TRBD1 as D (5 bases). Germline V gene data show CDR1 as MGHRA and CDR2 as YSYEKL. The CDR3 is made up of 15 amino acids. V was clipped by 3 bases and J by 4 bases, with 15 bases between them. CDR3 DNA: TGCGCCAGCAGCCATGACACAGGTTTAGGCTATGGCTACACCTTC. Protein sequence: CASSHDTGLGYGYTF.

To note about this clonotype: A read error may produce the germline difference seen at one junction end. This chain uses TRBV6-6 with TRBJ2-7; TRBD1 matches 7 bases. This CDR3 is built from 14 residues. Per the germline V gene, CDR1 is MNHNY and CDR2 is SVGAGI (reference sequence). The CDR3 DNA reads as TGTGTCAGCAGTACGACCGGGACAGACTACGAGCAGTACTTC. Amino acid sequence: CVSSTTGTDYEQYF.

This clonotype has just a few counts. A much larger clone sits a single nucleotide away, making a read error possible. V usage is TRBV12-3 or TRBV12-4 and J usage is TRBJ2-1; D unresolved. V was trimmed by 8 bases and J by 3 bases, leaving 5 bases between them. The CDR3 sequence is 11 residues long. CDR3 in amino acids: CASGDYNEQFF. Written as DNA, the CDR3 is TGTGCCAGCGGGGACTACAATGAGCAGTTCTTC.

The gene calls are TRBV7-9 and TRBJ2-2, with D maybe TRBD1 (6 bases). The germline V and J ends were trimmed by 4 bases and 4 bases, with 13 bases remaining between them. Looked up from germline, CDR1 is SEHNR and CDR2 is FQNEAQ (reference sequence). This CDR3 is built from 15 residues. The chain's CDR3 is CASSSAGGGTGELFF. The CDR3 coding sequence is TGTGCCAGCAGCTCTGCTGGGGGCGGCACCGGGGAGCTGTTTTTT.

The chain recombines TRBV20-1 with TRBJ1-3, with D possibly TRBD1 on 5 matching bases. This CDR3 is built from 13 residues. Per the germline V gene, CDR1 is DFQATT and CDR2 is SNEGSKA (reference sequence). The germline V and J ends were trimmed by 4 bases and 3 bases, with 10 bases remaining between them. The CDR3 coding sequence is TGCAGTGCTACCAGGGACGGTGGAAACACCATATATTTT. Its protein product is CSATRDGGNTIYF.

This sequence joins TRBV5-4 and TRBJ2-3; D not resolved. Trimming pared 6 bases from V and 0 bases from J, leaving 8 bases between. CDR1 SGHNT and CDR2 YYREEE come from the germline V gene (reference sequence). CDR3 length: 13 residues. DNA for the CDR3: TGTGCCAGCACCGACCTTAGCACAGATACGCAGTATTTT. This translates into CASTDLSTDTQYF.

This clonotype was counted only a few times. The rearrangement links TRBV3-1 to TRBJ1-6; D perhaps matches TRBD1 (5 bases). CDR3 length: 13 residues. Germline V CDR1 and CDR2: LGHDT, YNNKEL (reference sequence). With 3 bases removed from V and 8 bases from J, the gap between germline ends came to 8 bases. Here the CDR3 reads CASSQGPYSPLHF. CDR3 DNA: TGTGCCAGCAGCCAGGGACCGTATTCACCCCTCCACTTT.

J is TRBJ1-2 and V is TRBV15; possible D gene TRBD1, 5 bases. Per the germline V gene, CDR1 is LNHNV and CDR2 is YYDKDF (reference sequence). V dropped 6 bases and J dropped 5 bases, with 10 bases sitting between them. This CDR3 contains 12 residues. CDR3 nucleotide sequence: TGTGCCACCAGTCGAGGGGATTATGGCTACACCTTC. Translated, it gives CATSRGDYGYTF.

CDR3 coding DNA: TGTGCCAGCAGTCTTAGGACAGAGAGCAATCAGCCCCAGCATTTT. Translation: CASSLRTESNQPQHF. The chain employs TRBV7-2 and TRBJ1-5; a possible D gene is TRBD1 (6 bases). CDR1 and CDR2 from the germline V gene are SGHTA and FQGNSA. V lost 6 bases, J lost 1 base, and 13 bases lay in between. This CDR3 is 15 amino acids long.

The rearrangement uses TRBV3-1 and TRBJ2-2, with D tentatively TRBD1 or TRBD2 (7 bases each). The CDR3 length is 15 residues. Trimming removed 1 base from V and 5 bases from J, with 11 bases in between. The V gene's germline CDR1 is LGHDT and CDR2 YNNKEL (reference sequence). CDR3 bases: TGTGCCAGCAGCCAAGGGCAGGGGGGGACCGGGGAGCTGTTTTTT. Its translation: CASSQGQGGTGELFF.

CDR3 region: CASSLEWWAQYF. CDR3 in DNA: TGTGCCAGCAGCTTAGAGTGGTGGGCGCAGTATTTT. The chain has TRBV11-2 and TRBJ2-3; D remains unclear. Germline V gene sequence: CDR1 SGHAT, CDR2 FQNNGV. The CDR3 runs to 12 residues. The V gene lost 0 bases and the J gene lost 10 bases, with 8 bases spanning the gap.

V usage is TRBV20-1 and J usage is TRBJ1-5, with D possibly being TRBD1 (5 bases). CDR1 and CDR2 from the germline V gene are DFQATT and SNEGSKA (reference sequence). Trimming left V 6 bases short and J 6 bases short, with 15 bases between. The length of the CDR3 is 13 residues. This CDR3 reads CSAFQGLGQPQHF. In DNA form, the CDR3 reads TGCAGTGCATTTCAGGGACTAGGTCAGCCCCAGCATTTT.

The chain uses TRBV7-2 and TRBJ2-5, with TRBD2 identical over 9 bases. The CDR3 totals 15 residues. V was pared by 6 bases and J by 5 bases, with 10 bases of the junction left unmatched. Germline V CDR1 and CDR2: SGHTA, FQGNSA. CDR3: CASSGPAGGRETQYF. DNA of the CDR3: TGTGCCAGCAGTGGGCCAGCGGGGGGTAGGGAGACCCAGTACTTC.

J is TRBJ1-5 and V is TRBV13; 7 bases match TRBD1. The CDR3 is 17 residues long. Per the germline V gene, CDR1 is PRHDT and CDR2 is FYEKMQ (reference sequence). After removal of 1 base from V and 5 bases from J, the junction contained 11 bases not matched to a gene. CDR3 nucleotides: TGTGCCAGCAGCTTAGCCGACAGGGTGGGCCCTTATCAGCCCCAGCATTTT. It specifies CASSLADRVGPYQPQHF. Drawing the rest from reference TRBV13 and TRBJ1-5, the complete variable domain is AAGVIQSPRHLIKEKRETATLKCYPIPRHDTVYWYQQGPGQDPQFLISFYEKMQSDKGSIPDRFSAQQFSDYHSELNMSSLELGDSALYFCASSLADRVGPYQPQHFGDGTRLSIL.

This chain links TRBV7-2 with TRBJ2-3, with TRBD2 matching 8 bases. Per germline, CDR1 SGHTA and CDR2 FQGNSA. J lost 2 bases, V lost 3 bases, and 4 bases had no gene match. The CDR3 covers 15 residues. The CDR3 sequence: CASSFGGEYTDTQYF. Here the CDR3 DNA reads TGTGCCAGCAGCTTCGGGGGGGAATACACAGATACGCAGTATTTT. The full variable domain, its missing parts supplied by reference TRBV7-2 and TRBJ2-3, is GAGVSQSPSNKVTEKGKDVELRCDPISGHTALYWYRQSLGQGLEFLIYFQGNSAPDKSGLPSDRFSAERTGGSVSTLTIQRTQQEDSAVYLCASSFGGEYTDTQYFGPGTRLTVL.